Here is one TCR beta chain with its context. Its antigen is currently unknown. The data are from a study of T cell repertoires in cytomegalovirus infection. V lost 3 bases and J 3 bases, leaving 12 bases between the germline ends. This CDR3 contains 15 residues. Germline V gene data show CDR1 as SGHTA and CDR2 as FQGNSA. MiXCR, run by TCRdb on the reads, gives a single entry per CDR3 protein. The data show about 500,000 distinct CDR3 sequences, with 25% to 35% seen just once and roughly 15% held by the top ten. Study-wide results and caveats: The ex vivo response was dominated by HLA-C-restricted CMV-specific TCR beta clonotypes.

This receptor was obtained from a human donor in good health (CMV status not recorded). Some clones in this sample may be carry-over from other donors' samples. This material consisted of cultured PBMCs, taken from culture after CMV antigen stimulation. The rearrangement links TRBV7-2 to TRBJ1-5; D unclear. CDR3 residues: CASSLSPFNNQPQHF. The CDR3 coding sequence is TGTGCCAGCAGCTTGTCGCCCTTCAACAATCAGCCCCAGCATTTT.